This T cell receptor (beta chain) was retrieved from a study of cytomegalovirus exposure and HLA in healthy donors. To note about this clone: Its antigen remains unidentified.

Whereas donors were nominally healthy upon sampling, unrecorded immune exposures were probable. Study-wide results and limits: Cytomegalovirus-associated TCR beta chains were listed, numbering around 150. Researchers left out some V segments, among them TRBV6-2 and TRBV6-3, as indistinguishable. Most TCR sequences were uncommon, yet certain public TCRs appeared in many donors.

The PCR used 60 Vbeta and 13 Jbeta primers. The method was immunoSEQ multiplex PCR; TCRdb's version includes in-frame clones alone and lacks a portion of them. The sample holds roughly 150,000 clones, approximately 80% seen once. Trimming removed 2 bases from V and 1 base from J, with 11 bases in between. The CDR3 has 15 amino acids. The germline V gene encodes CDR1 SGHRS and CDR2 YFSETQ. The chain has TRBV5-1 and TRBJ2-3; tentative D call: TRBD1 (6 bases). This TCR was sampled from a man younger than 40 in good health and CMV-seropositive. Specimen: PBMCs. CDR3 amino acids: CASSFTGSGTDTQYF. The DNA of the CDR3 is TGCGCCAGCAGCTTCACAGGGTCCGGCACAGATACGCAGTATTTT. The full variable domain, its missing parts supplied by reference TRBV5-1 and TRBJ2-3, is KAGVTQTPRYLIKTRGQQVTLSCSPISGHRSVSWYQQTPGQGLQFLFEYFSETQRNKGNFPGRFSGRQFSNSRSEMNVSTLELGDSALYLCASSFTGSGTDTQYFGPGTRLTVL.